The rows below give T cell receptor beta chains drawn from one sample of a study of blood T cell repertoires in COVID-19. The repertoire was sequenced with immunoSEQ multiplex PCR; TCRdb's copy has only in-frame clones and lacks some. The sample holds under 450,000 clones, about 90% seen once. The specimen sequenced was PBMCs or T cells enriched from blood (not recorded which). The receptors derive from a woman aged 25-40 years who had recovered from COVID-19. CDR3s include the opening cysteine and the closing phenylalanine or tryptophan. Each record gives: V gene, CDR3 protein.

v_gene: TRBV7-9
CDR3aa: CASSFSGGPNYEQYF

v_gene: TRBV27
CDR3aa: CASSQYRGSNQPQHF

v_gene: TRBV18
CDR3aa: CASSYDRGPEKLFF

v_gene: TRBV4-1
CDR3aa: CASSQGQISEAFF

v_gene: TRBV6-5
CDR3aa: CASMGNSGANVLTF

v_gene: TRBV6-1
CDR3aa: CASSEAEWGREKLFF

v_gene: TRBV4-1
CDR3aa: CASSLGLAGYNEQFF

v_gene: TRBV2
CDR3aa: CASSARRNTEAFF

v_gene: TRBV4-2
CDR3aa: CASSQAQGLNYEQYF

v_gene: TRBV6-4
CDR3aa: CASSSSGSNNEQFF

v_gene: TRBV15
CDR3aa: CATSRDRDYEQYF

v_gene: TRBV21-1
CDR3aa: CASSERDRRRSYTF

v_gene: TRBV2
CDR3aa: CASRAGTGTYEQYF

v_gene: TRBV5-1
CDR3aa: CASRDEGATYGYTF

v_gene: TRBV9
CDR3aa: CASSVAARPLDEQYF

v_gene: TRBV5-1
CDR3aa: CASKDGAGGPYTQYF

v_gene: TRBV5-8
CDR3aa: CASSLVALAGVAYEQYF

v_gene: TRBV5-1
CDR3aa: CASSLDTSGRVSETQYF

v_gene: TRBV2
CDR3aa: CASSAAPRETQYF

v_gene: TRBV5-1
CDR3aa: CASSSVGGGTDTQYF

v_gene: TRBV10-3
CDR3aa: CAISGGLAGGLNEQFF

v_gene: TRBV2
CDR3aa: CASSGDTTNTGELFF

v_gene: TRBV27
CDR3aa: CASSLGGGSSYGYTF

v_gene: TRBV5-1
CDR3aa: CASSFGTSTDTQYF

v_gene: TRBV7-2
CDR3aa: CASSTRQGNYGYTF

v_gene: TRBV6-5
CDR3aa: CASSPTPGVGYGYTF